The 30 T cell receptor beta chains below were found in one sample sequenced in a study of response to subunit inactivated influenza vaccine. Each CDR3 protein gets one entry after TCRdb re-called the RT-PCR reads with MiXCR. The data show about 700,000 distinct CDR3 sequences, about 14% seen once. Sequenced material: PBMCs from blood, taken 14 to 15 days before vaccination. The source of these receptors is a man aged 50-60 years who received an inactivated influenza vaccine.

On this clonotype: A much larger clone sits a single nucleotide away, making a read error possible. V is TRBV20-1 and J is TRBJ1-1; a weak D match, TRBD1 (5 bases). The CDR3 spans 14 residues. Germline V gene lookup returns CDR1 DFQATT and CDR2 SNEGSKA (reference sequence). The CDR3 DNA sequence: TGCAGTGCTAGACCTGGGGCGGTGAACAGTGAAGCTTTCTTT. This encodes CSARPGAVNSEAFF.

There are many counts of this clonotype. The chain joins TRBV29-1 to TRBJ2-1; no firm D call. CDR3 length: 13 residues. Per germline, CDR1 SQVTM and CDR2 ANQGSEA. The V gene lost 8 bases and the J gene lost 0 bases, with 11 bases spanning the gap. Here the CDR3 reads CSWLGHSYNEQFF. The CDR3 DNA is TGCAGCTGGCTAGGTCACTCCTACAATGAGCAGTTCTTC.

The chain is built from TRBV5-5 and TRBJ2-7; TRBD2 matches at 8 bases. V lost 6 bases, J lost 3 bases, and 8 bases stayed unmatched. Germline assignment: CDR1 SGHKS and CDR2 YYEKEE (reference sequence). The CDR3 totals 14 residues. The CDR3 here is CASTFGLALYEQYF. Written as DNA, the CDR3 is TGTGCCAGCACCTTCGGACTAGCTCTCTACGAGCAGTACTTC.

This clonotype was picked up many times. In DNA, the CDR3 is TGTGCCAGCAGTCCTGGGGGAGCCAGCAATCAGCCCCAGCATTTT. Protein: CASSPGGASNQPQHF. The J gene is TRBJ1-5, the V gene TRBV12-3 or TRBV12-4, with a possible D match to TRBD1 (5 bases). CDR3 size: 15 residues. Trimming pared 5 bases from V and 1 base from J, leaving 12 bases between.

This sequence joins TRBV18 and TRBJ2-3, with D possibly matching TRBD2 (6 bases). The CDR3 is 15 amino acids. Trimming stripped 0 bases from V and 2 bases from J, with 9 bases between. CDR1 is KGHSH and CDR2 is LQKENI in the germline V gene. Written as DNA, the CDR3 is TGTGCCAGCTCACCACCGGGACTTGCCACAGATACGCAGTATTTT. It translates to CASSPPGLATDTQYF.

The rearrangement joins TRBV29-1 to TRBJ2-4; 9 bases fit TRBD1. Trimming cost V 4 bases and J 5 bases; bases outside gene matches: 9. The CDR3 has 15 amino acids. CDR1 and CDR2 (germline): SQVTM, ANQGSEA. Written as DNA, the CDR3 is TGCAGCGTTGGAGGAGTCGGGACAGGGCAAAACATTCAGTACTTC. Translating gives CSVGGVGTGQNIQYF.

This rearrangement joins TRBV12-3 or TRBV12-4 to TRBJ1-1, with unresolved D. The CDR3 is 12 amino acids. Between the trimmed V and J ends, which lost 8 bases and 2 bases, there was a span of 9 bases. In nucleotides, the CDR3 is TGTGCCAGCGGAGTTCCAAACACTGAAGCTTTCTTT. It is translated as CASGVPNTEAFF.

This clonotype has just a few counts. The chain carries TRBV20-1 and TRBJ1-6, with TRBD1 identical over 7 bases. CDR1 and CDR2 from the germline V gene are DFQATT and SNEGSKA (reference sequence). There are 14 residues in the CDR3. V was pared by 6 bases and J by 5 bases, with 7 bases of the junction left unmatched. CDR3 sequence: CSAAQGVNNSPLHF. The CDR3 coding sequence is TGCAGTGCCGCGCAGGGGGTAAATAATTCACCCCTCCACTTT.

This clonotype was seen more than once but under ten times. The chain uses TRBV24-1 and TRBJ2-1; either TRBD1 or TRBD2 may fit D (5 bases each). Germline-derived CDR1 and CDR2 are KGHDR and SFDVKD. This CDR3 has 14 residues. The V end lost 4 bases, the J end lost 6 bases, and 12 bases lay between the germline ends. DNA of the CDR3: TGTGCCACCAGTGACGCCAGGGCGGGCAATGAGCAGTTCTTC. Translation: CATSDARAGNEQFF.

Of note for this clonotype: At one end the junction does not follow the germline gene, possibly because of a read error. This rearrangement joins TRBV5-6 to TRBJ2-1; 12 positions agree with TRBD2. The CDR3 is made up of 18 amino acids. Per germline, CDR1 SGHDT and CDR2 YYEEEE. CDR3 sequence reads: CASSLASGRASSYNELFF. CDR3 in DNA: TGTGCCAGCAGCTTGGCTAGCGGGAGGGCGAGCTCCTACAATGAGCTGTTCTTC.

The chain links TRBV6-2 or TRBV6-3 to TRBJ2-1, with TRBD2 as a possible D gene (7 bases). CDR3 length equals 15 residues. V dropped 0 bases and J dropped 9 bases, with 15 bases sitting between them. Germline lookup yields CDR1 MNHEY and CDR2 SVGEGT. The DNA for the CDR3 is TGTGCCAGCAGTTACTCGAGTGGGGGGGCCGGTGAGCAGTTCTTC. It yields the protein CASSYSSGGAGEQFF.

This clonotype was found a few times. The V and J genes are TRBV29-1 and TRBJ2-3, with 8 bases fitting TRBD2. In germline, CDR1 is SQVTM, CDR2 ANQGSEA. The CDR3 runs to 17 residues. J lost 0 bases, V lost 6 bases, and 14 bases had no gene match. For the CDR3, the DNA is TGCAGCGTCCCTCCAGCGGGAGCCCCGGGAAGCACAGATACGCAGTATTTT. This codes for CSVPPAGAPGSTDTQYF.

This chain links TRBV28 with TRBJ2-7; 8 bases are a match to TRBD1. Germline V gives CDR1 MDHEN, CDR2 SYDVKM. CDR3 length: 15 amino acids. The J segment lost 1 base and the V segment lost 5 bases, leaving 7 bases of the junction unmatched. DNA of the CDR3: TGTGCCAGCAGTCTCGGGACAGGTCGTTCCTACGAGCAGTACTTC. It specifies CASSLGTGRSYEQYF. Full variable domain (rest looked up from reference TRBV28 and TRBJ2-7): DVKVTQSSRYLVKRTGEKVFLECVQDMDHENMFWYRQDPGLGLRLIYFSYDVKMKEKGDIPEGYSVSREKKERFSLILESASTNQTSMYLCASSLGTGRSYEQYFGPGTRLTVT.

This clonotype was observed a handful of times. The genes are TRBV5-5 and TRBJ2-3; D call uncertain. The CDR3 spans 14 residues. CDR1 is SGHKS and CDR2 is YYEKEE in the germline V gene (reference sequence). Trimming took off 3 bases at V and 2 bases at J, with 10 bases between the two ends. The CDR3 DNA follows: TGTGCCAGCAGCTCAAGGAGACTCACAGATACGCAGTATTTT. This translates into CASSSRRLTDTQYF.

This clonotype was counted a few times. The chain couples TRBV10-3 to TRBJ2-5, with 9 nucleotides matching TRBD1. V shed 6 bases, J shed 4 bases, and the junction held 6 bases outside the gene matches. The germline V gene encodes CDR1 ENHRY and CDR2 SYGVKD. CDR3 length: 14 amino acids. Here the CDR3 reads CAIRGQGGLETQYF. The CDR3 DNA reads TGTGCCATCAGGGGACAGGGAGGCTTAGAGACCCAGTACTTC.

The chain has TRBV27 and TRBJ2-2; D is undetermined. This CDR3 is built from 12 residues. Deletions cut 5 bases from V and 4 bases from J, with 5 bases between. The V gene's germline CDR1 is MNHEY and CDR2 SMNVEV (reference sequence). The CDR3 is CASSLFTGELFF. DNA for the CDR3: TGTGCCAGCAGTCTTTTCACCGGGGAGCTGTTTTTT.

This clonotype occurred a few times. In DNA form, the CDR3 reads TGCAGCGTTGCCCGACACCGGGGCTCAGCAGGAGACAATGAGCAGTTCTTC. This codes for CSVARHRGSAGDNEQFF. The chain joins TRBV29-1 to TRBJ2-1; D may match TRBD1 or TRBD2 (5 bases each). The length of the CDR3 is 17 residues. The V gene's germline CDR1 is SQVTM and CDR2 ANQGSEA. Trimming removed 4 bases at V and 5 bases at J, with 24 bases between.

This clonotype was counted only a few times. The chain recombines TRBV5-6 with TRBJ2-7, with TRBD2 matching over 10 bases. This CDR3 has 15 residues. V was clipped by 0 bases and J by 6 bases; unmatched bases: 6. The germline gives CDR1 SGHDT, CDR2 YYEEEE. The CDR3 region is CASSLGPSGRGEQYF. The CDR3, as DNA: TGTGCCAGCAGCTTGGGGCCTAGCGGGAGAGGCGAGCAGTACTTC.

The rearrangement uses TRBV5-5 and TRBJ1-5; no reliable D call. V lost 4 bases, J lost 1 base, and 9 bases lay in between. The germline V gene has CDR1 SGHKS and CDR2 YYEKEE (reference sequence). CDR3 length: 14 amino acids. The CDR3 is CASSPVASNQPQHF. The CDR3 region has the DNA TGTGCCAGCAGCCCGGTCGCAAGCAATCAGCCCCAGCATTTT.

This clonotype was seen only a few times. This chain connects TRBV5-1 to TRBJ1-3; no clear D. Trimming cost V 0 bases and J 0 bases, with 10 bases left between them. The CDR3 consists of 16 residues. CDR1 is SGHRS, CDR2 YFSETQ, per germline. CDR3 protein: CASSLAPAFSGNTIYF. The CDR3 DNA sequence: TGCGCCAGCAGCTTGGCCCCGGCATTCTCTGGAAACACCATATATTTT.

This clonotype was seen more than once but under ten times. This chain links TRBV7-6 with TRBJ2-3, with 9 bases fitting TRBD2. Germline V gives CDR1 SGHVS, CDR2 FNYEAQ. The V and J ends lost 1 base and 3 bases, in that order; junction bases with no gene match: 5. This CDR3 contains 16 residues. The CDR3 loop reads CASSLGGGRATDTQYF. CDR3 coding DNA: TGTGCCAGCAGCTTAGGAGGCGGGAGGGCGACAGATACGCAGTATTTT.

There are a few counts of this clonotype. The rearrangement links TRBV7-2 to TRBJ2-3; 8 bases are a match to TRBD2. The J segment lost 4 bases and the V segment lost 5 bases, leaving 11 bases of the junction unmatched. The CDR3 extends over 16 amino acids. CDR1 SGHTA and CDR2 FQGNSA come from the germline V gene. The CDR3 loop reads CASSQWGSGVSDTQYF. CDR3 nucleotides: TGTGCCAGCAGCCAGTGGGGTAGCGGGGTGTCAGATACGCAGTATTTT.

This clonotype was seen only a few times. The chain is built from TRBV4-2 and TRBJ2-3; 9 positions match TRBD2. The V gene's germline CDR1 is LGHNA and CDR2 YNFKEQ. The CDR3 runs 16 residues. V lost 4 bases to trimming and J lost 0 bases; unmatched junction nucleotides: 5. CDR3: CASSRVAGASTDTQYF. For the CDR3, the DNA is TGTGCCAGCAGCCGAGTAGCGGGAGCTAGCACAGATACGCAGTATTTT.

The chain links TRBV7-9 to TRBJ2-1, with a tentative D call TRBD1 (5 bases). V was pared by 10 bases and J by 3 bases, with 16 bases between. CDR1 and CDR2 from the germline V gene are SEHNR and FQNEAQ (reference sequence). The CDR3 totals 14 residues. CDR3 sequence (DNA): TGTGCCATAGACCAGCGTAGGGGCTACAATGAGCAGTTCTTC. Translated, it gives CAIDQRRGYNEQFF.

A few counts support this clonotype. The chain combines TRBV2 with TRBJ1-1, with no clear D. The V gene's germline CDR1 is SNHLY and CDR2 FYNNEI. V lost 6 bases, J lost 0 bases, and 11 bases lay in between. This CDR3 is 14 amino acids long. CDR3 in amino acids: CASRIQHMNTEAFF. The CDR3 DNA is TGTGCCAGCAGGATACAGCACATGAACACTGAAGCTTTCTTT.

This chain connects TRBV7-9 to TRBJ2-3; no firm D call. Trimming took 1 base from V and 0 from J, leaving 5 bases between them. The germline CDR1 and CDR2 sequences are SEHNR and FQNEAQ (reference sequence). The CDR3 extends over 14 amino acids. CDR3 in DNA: TGTGCCAGCAGCTTAGACCCTAGCACAGATACGCAGTATTTT. The encoded protein is CASSLDPSTDTQYF.

This clonotype was detected only a few times. The chain recombines TRBV5-1 with TRBJ2-1; a weak D match, TRBD2 (6 bases). The CDR3 extends over 15 amino acids. V was cut by 3 bases and J by 9 bases, with 19 bases left in between. The germline V gene has CDR1 SGHRS and CDR2 YFSETQ. CDR3 nucleotides: TGCGCCAGCAGCTACGGGGGAAGCTTGGGAGTTGAGCAGTTCTTC. Its translation: CASSYGGSLGVEQFF.

This clonotype was detected only a few times. The V gene is TRBV4-3, the J gene TRBJ2-5; 7 positions match TRBD1. The CDR3 is 15 amino acids. V lost 4 bases and J lost 5; bases outside the gene matches: 10. Germline V gene data show CDR1 as LGHNA and CDR2 as YSLEER. CDR3 residues: CASSRSGQSPETQYF. CDR3 DNA sequence: TGCGCCAGCAGCCGGTCGGGACAGTCGCCCGAGACCCAGTACTTC.

This clonotype was detected only a few times. The V and J genes are TRBV10-3 and TRBJ1-1; possible D gene TRBD1, 6 bases. CDR1 and CDR2 (germline): ENHRY, SYGVKD. V lost 10 bases and J 4 bases, leaving 16 bases between the germline ends. The CDR3 consists of 13 residues. The CDR3 reads CATLPGASTEAFF. The CDR3 DNA reads TGTGCCACCCTGCCGGGGGCATCCACTGAAGCTTTCTTT.

J is TRBJ1-5 and V is TRBV12-3 or TRBV12-4; possibly TRBD1 for D (5 bases). The CDR3 spans 14 residues. Trimming removed 8 bases at V and 3 bases at J, with 14 bases between. The CDR3 here is CASRSGGINQPQHF. The CDR3 DNA follows: TGTGCCAGCCGCTCGGGGGGGATCAATCAGCCCCAGCATTTT.